What follows describes a single TCR beta chain. These data come from a study of T cell changes during pregnancy in multiple sclerosis. The germline V gene has CDR1 SGHVS and CDR2 FQNEAQ. V gave up 0 bases and J gave up 2 bases, with 14 bases separating them. The CDR3 totals 16 residues. The method was immunoSEQ multiplex PCR; TCRdb's version includes in-frame clones alone and lacks a portion of them. The sample holds about 28,000 clones; roughly 94% are singletons and the top ten take 4% to 6%. The TCR was taken from a female donor in good health, enrolled as a control in a pregnancy study. This sequence joins TRBV7-8 and TRBJ2-7; a weak D match, TRBD1 (7 bases). Sequenced here: peripheral blood, sampled in the first trimester of pregnancy. CDR3 DNA: TGTGCCAGCAGCTTAGCCGGGGGACAGTCTCCCTACGAGCAGTACTTC. Translating it yields CASSLAGGQSPYEQYF.